This T cell receptor beta chain is from a study of blood T cell repertoires in COVID-19. At the level of the study: The United States, Italy and Spain supplied acute and convalescent COVID-19 samples. PBMCs, B-cell-depleted T cells, or T cells were the source of the cDNA or gDNA that made up the material.

The authors' processing: Nucleated cell counts were estimated from reference gene primer amplification. The repertoire was sequenced with immunoSEQ multiplex PCR; TCRdb's copy has only in-frame clones and lacks some. D and trimming were read from the DNA, whereas the V and J calls and clone size are those reported in that table. The table lists about 120,000 clones, less than 75% of them singletons, with more than 0.75% in the top ten. The source of this sequence is a human donor with acute or convalescent COVID-19. The donor label of this sample is uncertain. Input material: peripheral blood.

As DNA, the CDR3 is TGCGCCAGCAGCTTGGACGGGGGTATTGAAAAACTGTTTTTT. Translation gives CASSLDGGIEKLFF. The V gene is TRBV5-1, the J gene TRBJ1-4; perhaps TRBD1 as D (5 bases). The CDR3 is 14 amino acids. The germline V gene encodes CDR1 SGHRS and CDR2 YFSETQ. V shed 0 bases and J shed 7 bases, with 10 bases lying between them.